This TCR beta chain was sequenced in a study of blood T cell repertoires in COVID-19. Authors' methods: Estimated nucleated cell counts came from reference gene primer amplification. Method: immunoSEQ multiplex PCR; TCRdb's copy keeps in-frame clones and lacks some. From that table come the V and J calls and clone size; the DNA was used to work out D and trimming. The sample shows over 90,000 clones, roughly 79% of them seen only once. Patients in Seattle were enrolled during active infection, then followed longitudinally. The sequenced sample was peripheral blood. The clonotype originates from a man of 80 years or more with COVID-19, enrolled during active disease.

DNA of the CDR3: TGTGCCAGCAGTGAAGAGCTAGACCCAGATACGCAGTATTTT. Translation: CASSEELDPDTQYF. The chain joins TRBV2 to TRBJ2-3, with unresolved D. The CDR3 is 14 residues long. The V gene's germline CDR1 is SNHLY and CDR2 FYNNEI. V lost 1 base, J lost 4 bases, and 9 bases lay in between. Filled out from reference TRBV2 and TRBJ2-3, the complete variable domain reads EPEVTQTPSHQVTQMGQEVILRCVPISNHLYFYWYRQILGQKVEFLVSFYNNEISEKSEIFDDQFSVERPDGSNFTLKIRSTKLEDSAMYFCASSEELDPDTQYFGPGTRLTVL.